This T cell receptor beta chain was profiled in a study of T cell repertoires in cytomegalovirus infection. Findings and limits, study-wide: Pooled public TCR beta family frequency picked out CMV carriers with the relevant HLA.

Comments on this clonotype: No antigen is known for it.

The CDR3 consists of 13 residues. The V gene's germline CDR1 is SGHTA and CDR2 FQGNSA. Trimming pared 10 bases from V and 6 bases from J, leaving 17 bases between. Via MiXCR, TCRdb re-called the reads, giving one row per CDR3 protein. The repertoire has more than 400,000 distinct CDR3 sequences, around 27% of them found once; the top ten carry roughly 13%. The chain employs TRBV7-2 and TRBJ2-3; a weak D match, TRBD2 (5 bases). Sequencing was performed on PBMCs. The sequence derives from a human donor in good health (CMV status not recorded). Some clones in this sample may be carry-over from other donors' samples. This CDR3 reads CAIWTYATDTQYF. DNA for the CDR3: TGTGCCATCTGGACTTACGCAACCGATACGCAGTATTTT.